This T cell receptor (beta chain) emerged from a study of human T cells and chemical hapten exposure. Overall study context: There were weekly diphenylcyclopropenone doses to the scalp for patients throughout the approximately 24-week study. The study, taken as a whole, reports: Positively correlated with patch test score were the counts of PT1 expanded TCRs. Alopecia in all donors means immunity may differ from healthy individuals.

The sample's time point: patch test 2, 6 weeks after DPC sensitization. Treatment: therapeutic diphenylcyclopropenone sensitization with weekly scalp DPC. In every case, blood was obtained before the patch test was applied. The CDR3 spans 17 residues. V shed 2 bases and J 6 bases; nucleotides not matched to a gene: 10. The V gene's germline CDR1 is MNHEY and CDR2 SMNVEV (reference sequence). TCRdb used MiXCR to reprocess the RACE reads, holding one entry per CDR3 protein. The sample lists 75,000 to 100,000 distinct CDR3 sequences; about a tenth were seen once. This clonotype was seen a handful of times. The antigen is unknown.

The rearrangement joins TRBV27 to TRBJ1-1; 12 bases are a match to TRBD1. The sequence was obtained from a woman between 40 and 50 years old with alopecia areata. Some clones in this sample may be carry-over from other donors' samples. The sequencing here drew on whole blood, taken in connection with sensitization to the hapten diphenylcyclopropenone (DPC). In DNA, the CDR3 is TGTGCCAGCAGTTTAGGGACAGGGGGCCTGACGACCGCTGAAGCTTTCTTT. It is translated as CASSLGTGGLTTAEAFF.